Presented here are 28 T cell receptor beta chains from one specimen sequenced in a study of vaccination effects on CD4 cells after COVID-19. These TCRs' antigens remain unknown. The repertoire was sequenced with immunoSEQ multiplex PCR; TCRdb's copy has only in-frame clones and lacks some. Here the sample spans roughly 75,000 clones, around 72% being singletons. After expansion with viral peptide pools in the ViraFEST assay, antigen-specific CD4+ T cells were sequenced. The authors isolated CD4+ T cells after around nine days of culture. None of these healthy vaccinees had been infected with SARS-CoV-2 before vaccination. This specimen consisted of CD4+ T cells from PBMCs cultured with HCoV-OC43 spike peptides, obtained before COVID-19 vaccination. Subset here: HCoV-OC43 spike overlapping peptide pool stimulation. Every receptor here comes from a human donor who received a COVID-19 vaccine.

The V and J genes are TRBV7-3 and TRBJ2-2; D might be TRBD1 (6 bases). Germline assignment: CDR1 SGHTA and CDR2 FQGTGA. V was clipped by 0 bases and J by 2 bases, with 19 bases between them. The CDR3 contains 19 residues. The CDR3 sequence is CASSLTGAPFKSNTGELFF. CDR3 coding DNA: TGTGCCAGCAGCTTAACGGGGGCACCCTTCAAATCCAACACCGGGGAGCTGTTTTTT.

The chain links TRBV24-1 to TRBJ2-3; 10 nucleotides line up with TRBD2. Germline V CDR1 and CDR2: KGHDR, SFDVKD. V lost 3 bases, J lost 6 bases, and 5 bases stayed unmatched. The CDR3 contains 15 residues. This CDR3 reads CATSDKAGGPDTQYF. The CDR3 DNA reads TGTGCCACCAGTGATAAAGCGGGGGGGCCGGATACGCAGTATTTT.

This clone showed up just once. The genes are TRBV9 and TRBJ2-1; the D is unclear. Germline V gives CDR1 SGDLS, CDR2 YYNGEE. With 4 bases removed from V and 4 bases from J, the gap between germline ends came to 3 bases. CDR3 length: 11 amino acids. The DNA of the CDR3 is TGTGCCAGCAGCCAGTACAATGAGCAGTTCTTC. It encodes CASSQYNEQFF. The full variable domain, with the rest looked up from reference TRBV9 and TRBJ2-1, is DSGVTQTPKHLITATGQRVTLRCSPRSGDLSVYWYQQSLDQGLQFLIQYYNGEERAKGNILERFSAQQFPDLHSELNLSSLELGDSALYFCASSQYNEQFFGPGTRLTVL.

The rearrangement joins TRBV19 to TRBJ1-5; D not resolved. The germline CDR1 and CDR2 sequences are LNHDA and SQIVND (reference sequence). CDR3 length: 13 residues. The ends were cut back, 5 bases at V and 1 base at J, with 6 bases in the middle. The CDR3 reads CASSRSSNQPQHF. As DNA, the CDR3 is TGTGCCAGTAGTCGGTCGAGCAATCAGCCCCAGCATTTT. Full variable domain (outside the CDR3, taken from reference TRBV19 and TRBJ1-5): DGGITQSPKYLFRKEGQNVTLSCEQNLNHDAMYWYRQDPGQGLRLIYYSQIVNDFQKGDIAEGYSVSREKKESFPLTVTSAQKNPTAFYLCASSRSSNQPQHFGDGTRLSIL.

The chain recombines TRBV6-5 with TRBJ2-2; tentative D call: TRBD1 (6 bases). V was pared by 4 bases and J by 4 bases, with 13 bases between. The CDR3 has 15 amino acids. Germline V gene data show CDR1 as MNHEY and CDR2 as SVGAGI. CDR3 in DNA: TGTGCCAGCAGTTCAACAGGGCACCTCACCGGGGAGCTGTTTTTT. Translating gives CASSSTGHLTGELFF.

The table lists this clone with a count of one. V usage is TRBV6-5 and J usage is TRBJ2-3; TRBD2 matches at 8 bases. The germline CDR1 and CDR2 sequences are MNHEY and SVGAGI. V lost 7 bases to trimming and J lost 0 bases; unmatched junction nucleotides: 3. The CDR3 loop spans 14 amino acids. Written as DNA, the CDR3 is TGTGCCAGCAAGTTAGCGGGGAGCACAGATACGCAGTATTTT. Its translation: CASKLAGSTDTQYF.

The chain links TRBV30 to TRBJ2-2, with TRBD1 matching 7 bases. Germline CDR1 is GTSNPN and CDR2 is SVGIG (reference sequence). After removal of 5 bases from V and 3 bases from J, the junction contained 6 bases not matched to a gene. The CDR3 length is 14 residues. CDR3 coding DNA: TGTGCCTGGGCTACAGGGGCCCACACCGGGGAGCTGTTTTTT. It is translated as CAWATGAHTGELFF.

The gene calls are TRBV5-3 and TRBJ2-7; D is unresolved. TRBV5-3 is noted as an ORF with a role that remains uncertain. CDR3 length: 12 residues. V was clipped by 0 bases and J by 7 bases, with 8 bases between them. The CDR3 spells CARSLEGEEQYV. CDR3 nucleotide sequence: TGTGCCAGAAGCTTGGAGGGTGAGGAGCAGTACGTC.

The gene calls are TRBV19 and TRBJ1-6; D is uncertain. The CDR3 contains 15 residues. V shed 1 base and J shed 7 bases, with 11 bases lying between them. Germline-derived CDR1 and CDR2 are LNHDA and SQIVND (reference sequence). CDR3 amino acids: CASSIGSTGNSPLHF. DNA for the CDR3: TGTGCCAGTAGTATAGGAAGTACCGGAAATTCACCCCTCCACTTT. Filled out from reference TRBV19 and TRBJ1-6, the complete variable domain reads DGGITQSPKYLFRKEGQNVTLSCEQNLNHDAMYWYRQDPGQGLRLIYYSQIVNDFQKGDIAEGYSVSREKKESFPLTVTSAQKNPTAFYLCASSIGSTGNSPLHFGNGTRLTVT.

This chain uses TRBV6-5 with TRBJ1-4; tentatively, D is TRBD1 (5 bases). V lost 6 bases and J 7 bases, leaving 15 bases between the germline ends. Per germline, CDR1 MNHEY and CDR2 SVGAGI. The CDR3 totals 14 residues. CDR3 in DNA: TGTGCCAGCAGAGCCCGGGGGTTGGGTGAAAAACTGTTTTTT. Translating it yields CASRARGLGEKLFF.

The rearrangement uses TRBV5-1 and TRBJ2-5; 13 nucleotides align to TRBD2. Trimming at V came to 4 bases and at J to 1 base, leaving 4 bases not matched to a gene. Germline V lookup: CDR1 SGHRS, CDR2 YFSETQ. The CDR3 runs 16 residues. CDR3 sequence (DNA): TGCGCCAGCAGCGAGCGACTAGCGGGGGGCCAAGAGACCCAGTACTTC. Translation gives CASSERLAGGQETQYF.

V and J are TRBV30 and TRBJ2-3; D remains unclear. Germline V gene data show CDR1 as GTSNPN and CDR2 as SVGIG (reference sequence). Trimming took 1 base from V and 6 from J, leaving 8 bases between them. CDR3 length: 12 amino acids. CDR3 residues: CAWSERQDTQYF. In DNA form, the CDR3 reads TGTGCCTGGAGTGAGAGGCAGGATACGCAGTATTTT. The full variable domain, with the rest looked up from reference TRBV30 and TRBJ2-3, is SQTIHQWPATLVQPVGSPLSLECTVEGTSNPNLYWYRQAAGRGLQLLFYSVGIGQISSEVPQNLSASRPQDRQFILSSKKLLLSDSGFYLCAWSERQDTQYFGPGTRLTVL.

The sample holds a few counts of this clone. This chain links TRBV28 with TRBJ2-2; D is perhaps TRBD1 (6 bases). V lost 10 bases and J 2 bases, leaving 11 bases between the germline ends. The CDR3 extends over 13 amino acids. Germline V gene data show CDR1 as MDHEN and CDR2 as SYDVKM. The CDR3, as DNA: TGTGCCATTCAGGGGAGAAACACCGGGGAGCTGTTTTTT. Its translation is CAIQGRNTGELFF.

The CDR3 spells CSVGTGTGGIPGANVLTF. In DNA form, the CDR3 reads TGCAGCGTTGGGACCGGGACAGGGGGTATTCCTGGGGCCAACGTCCTGACTTTC. The V call is TRBV29-1, the J call TRBJ2-6; 11 bases map to TRBD1. Trimming cost V 4 bases and J 2 bases; bases outside gene matches: 10. This CDR3 is built from 18 residues. Looked up from germline, CDR1 is SQVTM and CDR2 is ANQGSEA. The entire variable domain, with the rest obtained from reference TRBV29-1 and TRBJ2-6, is as follows: SAVISQKPSRDICQRGTSLTIQCQVDSQVTMMFWYRQQPGQSLTLIATANQGSEATYESGFVIDKFPISRPNLTFSTLTVSNMSPEDSSIYLCSVGTGTGGIPGANVLTFGAGSRLTVL.

V is TRBV15 and J is TRBJ2-7; TRBD2 agrees at 10 bases. V shed 0 bases, J shed 0 bases, and the junction held 5 bases outside the gene matches. This CDR3 has 17 residues. CDR1 and CDR2 (germline): LNHNV, YYDKDF (reference sequence). The CDR3 is CATSRDLASGGSYEQYV. CDR3 bases: TGTGCCACCAGCAGAGATTTAGCTAGCGGGGGCTCCTACGAGCAGTACGTC.

There are a few counts of this clone. This chain connects TRBV27 to TRBJ1-2; TRBD1 aligns across 8 bases. The CDR3 covers 14 residues. V lost 6 bases to trimming and J lost 4 bases; unmatched junction nucleotides: 7. The germline V gene encodes CDR1 MNHEY and CDR2 SMNVEV (reference sequence). The CDR3 coding sequence is TGTGCCAGCAGGCAGACAGGGGAGGGCTATGGCTACACCTTC. This gives the protein CASRQTGEGYGYTF.

V gene TRBV18 combines with J gene TRBJ2-5, with 7 bases matching TRBD1. Unmatched junction bases numbered 9, after V lost 0 bases and J lost 5 bases. From germline, CDR1 is KGHSH and CDR2 LQKENI. This CDR3 has 16 residues. CDR3 sequence: CASSPPKTGYGETQYF. CDR3 coding DNA: TGTGCCAGCTCACCACCGAAGACAGGGTACGGGGAGACCCAGTACTTC. Drawing the rest from reference TRBV18 and TRBJ2-5, the complete variable domain is NAGVMQNPRHLVRRRGQEARLRCSPMKGHSHVYWYRQLPEEGLKFMVYLQKENIIDESGMPKERFSAEFPKEGPSILRIQQVVRGDSAAYFCASSPPKTGYGETQYFGPGTRLLVL.

This clone was detected only once. The chain combines TRBV7-9 with TRBJ1-5, with a tentative D call TRBD1 (5 bases). Germline loops: CDR1 SEHNR, CDR2 FQNEAQ (reference sequence). Trimming left V 1 base short and J 3 bases short, with 13 bases between. CDR3 size: 16 residues. The CDR3: CASSLGAGPPNQPQHF. As DNA, the CDR3 is TGTGCCAGCAGCTTAGGGGCAGGGCCCCCCAATCAGCCCCAGCATTTT.

The gene calls are TRBV5-6 and TRBJ1-2; D is undetermined. Germline-derived CDR1 and CDR2 are SGHDT and YYEEEE. V lost 3 bases to trimming and J lost 4 bases, with 10 bases between them. CDR3 length equals 13 residues. CDR3 amino acids: CASSYDGLYGYTF. The DNA for the CDR3 is TGTGCCAGCAGCTATGACGGTCTCTATGGCTACACCTTC.

The V call is TRBV7-9, the J call TRBJ2-6; D ambiguous. V was pared by 2 bases and J by 1 base, with 6 bases between. The CDR3 has 15 residues. CDR1 SEHNR and CDR2 FQNEAQ come from the germline V gene (reference sequence). The CDR3 coding sequence is TGTGCCAGCAGCTTATGGGGATCTGGGGCCAACGTCCTGACTTTC. Translation: CASSLWGSGANVLTF.

The chain joins TRBV6-6 to TRBJ2-7; possibly TRBD1 or TRBD2 for D (5 bases each). This CDR3 region has 13 residues. Germline V gives CDR1 MNHNY, CDR2 SVGAGI (reference sequence). Trimming cost V 6 bases and J 9 bases, with 18 bases left between them. The CDR3 is CASSEGTQSGQYV. In nucleotides, the CDR3 is TGTGCCAGCAGCGAGGGGACGCAGTCAGGGCAGTACGTC.

The genes are TRBV25-1 and TRBJ1-3; no clear D. Trimming left V 4 bases short and J 0 bases short, with 10 bases between. CDR3 length: 15 amino acids. Looked up from germline, CDR1 is MGHDK and CDR2 is SYGVNS. The CDR3 is CASSAGSSSGNTIYF. The CDR3 coding sequence is TGTGCCAGCAGTGCCGGGTCAAGCTCTGGAAACACCATATATTTT.

This clone was seen once. This rearrangement joins TRBV19 to TRBJ1-6, with D unclear. With 7 bases removed from V and 9 bases from J, the gap between germline ends came to 16 bases. This CDR3 comprises 14 residues. CDR1 is LNHDA and CDR2 is SQIVND in the germline V gene (reference sequence). The CDR3 sequence: CASIAGSRGSPLHF. CDR3 DNA: TGTGCCAGTATCGCAGGTTCCAGAGGTTCACCCCTCCACTTT.

V gene TRBV6-5 combines with J gene TRBJ1-1; TRBD1 matches 9 bases. V lost 10 bases and J lost 4; bases outside the gene matches: 7. The CDR3 runs 13 residues. Germline CDR1 is MNHEY and CDR2 is SVGAGI. CDR3 sequence (DNA): TGTGCCACCGGGACAGGGAGGATCACTGAAGCTTTCTTT. It is translated as CATGTGRITEAFF.

The genes are TRBV5-1 and TRBJ1-5; D gene unclear. Germline CDR1 and CDR2: SGHRS and YFSETQ. Between the trimmed V and J ends, which lost 2 bases and 4 bases, there was a span of 13 bases. This CDR3 contains 15 residues. The CDR3 here is CASSFTPGGNQPQHF. CDR3 sequence (DNA): TGCGCCAGCAGCTTTACACCGGGAGGAAATCAGCCCCAGCATTTT.

J is TRBJ2-1 and V is TRBV28; TRBD2 aligns across 7 bases. CDR1 and CDR2 (germline): MDHEN, SYDVKM. This CDR3 has 14 residues. V shed 5 bases, J shed 0 bases, and the junction held 1 base outside the gene matches. The DNA of the CDR3 is TGTGCCAGCAGTCGGGGGGACTCCTACAATGAGCAGTTCTTC. Amino acids: CASSRGDSYNEQFF.

The chain links TRBV6-1 to TRBJ2-7; D is ambiguous. The CDR3 has 11 residues. The germline V gene encodes CDR1 MNHNS and CDR2 SASEGT. The V and J ends lost 3 bases and 6 bases respectively, with 6 bases between them. This CDR3 reads CASSEYGEQYV. The CDR3 coding sequence is TGTGCCAGCAGTGAGTATGGCGAGCAGTACGTC.

The chain combines TRBV7-3 with TRBJ2-1; 8 bases are a match to TRBD2. J gave up 4 bases and V 8 bases, and 13 bases lay outside the gene matches. The CDR3 contains 16 residues. Germline CDR1 is SGHTA and CDR2 is FQGTGA. The CDR3 is CASGLWVAGSYNEQFF. The DNA of the CDR3 is TGTGCCAGCGGTCTATGGGTAGCGGGGTCTTACAATGAGCAGTTCTTC.